This T cell receptor (beta chain) was sequenced for a study of blood T cell repertoires in COVID-19. Study background: The analysed material was cDNA or gDNA that came from T cells, B-cell-depleted T cells, or PBMCs.

Germline CDR1 reads SNHLY; CDR2 reads FYNNEI. After removal of 3 bases from V and 2 bases from J, the junction contained 1 base not matched to a gene. The CDR3 is made up of 15 amino acids. In the original processing: Researchers report that nucleated cell counts were estimated from reference gene primer amplification. Sequencing was performed with immunoSEQ multiplex PCR; in TCRdb, only in-frame clones are kept and a portion is missing. V and J calls and clone size are copied from that table; D and trimming were computed from the DNA. The sample holds about 150,000 clones, under 85% seen once. What was sequenced was peripheral blood. This TCR derives from a woman of 80 years or more with acute or convalescent COVID-19. V is TRBV2 and J is TRBJ1-6; 7 nucleotides agree with TRBD1. The CDR3 reads CASSERGPYNSPLHF. CDR3 nucleotides: TGTGCCAGCAGTGAGAGGGGGCCCTATAATTCACCCCTCCACTTT.